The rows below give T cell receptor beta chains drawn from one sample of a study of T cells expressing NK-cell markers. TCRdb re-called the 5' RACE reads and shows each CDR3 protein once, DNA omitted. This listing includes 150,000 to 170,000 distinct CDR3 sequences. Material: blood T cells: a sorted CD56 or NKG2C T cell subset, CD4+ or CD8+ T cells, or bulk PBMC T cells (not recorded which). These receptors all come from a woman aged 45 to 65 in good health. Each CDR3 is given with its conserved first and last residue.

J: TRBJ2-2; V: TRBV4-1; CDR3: CASSPLASGANTGELFF
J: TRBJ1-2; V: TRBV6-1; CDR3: CASILDILTGYTF
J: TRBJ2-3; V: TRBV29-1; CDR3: CSVDGLAETTDTQYF
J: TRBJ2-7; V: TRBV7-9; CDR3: CASSSGTSAYEQYF
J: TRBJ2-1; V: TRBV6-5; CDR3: CASRTPGLAGGVPNEQFF
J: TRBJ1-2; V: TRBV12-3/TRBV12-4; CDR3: CASSLGQGGGYTF
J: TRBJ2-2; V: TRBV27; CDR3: CASSLYRSGPVSRELFF
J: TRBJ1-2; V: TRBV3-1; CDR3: CASSPLGHGYGYTF
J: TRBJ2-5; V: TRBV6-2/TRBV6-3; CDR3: CASSYSLTSVVEETQYF
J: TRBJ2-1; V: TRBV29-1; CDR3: CSVEDRGEGDEQFF
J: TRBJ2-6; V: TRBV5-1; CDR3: CASSFTQGRFSGANVLTF
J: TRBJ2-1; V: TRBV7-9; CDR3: CASSPALAEYNEQFF
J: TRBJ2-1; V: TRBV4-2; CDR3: CASSQEGSGGPAEFF
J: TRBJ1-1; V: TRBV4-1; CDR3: CASSQDRRRGGTEAFF
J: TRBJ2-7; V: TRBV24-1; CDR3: CATSAGTSYEQYF
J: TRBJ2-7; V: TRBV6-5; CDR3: CASMGRDSYEQYF
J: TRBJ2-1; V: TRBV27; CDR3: CASSAIEGIYNEQFF
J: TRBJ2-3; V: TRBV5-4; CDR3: CASSNRAGDTQYF
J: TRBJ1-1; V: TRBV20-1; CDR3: CSAGTGGGTEAFF
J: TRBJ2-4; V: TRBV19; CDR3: CASSIAQGAGNIQYF
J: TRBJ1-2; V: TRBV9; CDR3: CASSVGTAADGYTF
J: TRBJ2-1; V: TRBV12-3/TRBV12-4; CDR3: CASSLIEATYNEQFF
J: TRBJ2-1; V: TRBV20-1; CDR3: CSARVRDNEQFF
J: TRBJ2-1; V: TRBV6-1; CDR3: CAVVSGRREQFF
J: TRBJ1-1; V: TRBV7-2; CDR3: CASSLGWRLTEAFF
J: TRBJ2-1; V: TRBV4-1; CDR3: CASSQDKGLLYNEQFF
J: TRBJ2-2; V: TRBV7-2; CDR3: CASRLQGQEYTGELFF
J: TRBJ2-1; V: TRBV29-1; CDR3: CSVEVRVGYNEQFF